The 29 T cell receptor beta chains below all came from one sample that was sequenced in a study of PD-1 blockade in classical Hodgkin lymphoma. Time point indicated: cycle 4 day 1 (C4D1), after 6 weeks of nivolumab. Following autologous stem cell transplantation, relapse occurred in every patient, and exposure to brentuximab vedotin varied. Sequenced by immunoSEQ multiplex PCR; TCRdb stores in-frame clones only, minus some. The table lists fewer than 25,000 clones, around nine tenths of them singletons. The sample was peripheral blood mononuclear cells (PBMCs), taken before the fourth cycle of nivolumab. The receptor source for this set is a human donor with classical Hodgkin lymphoma.

The chain joins TRBV19 to TRBJ1-1; a possible D gene is TRBD1 (5 bases). The V gene's germline CDR1 is LNHDA and CDR2 SQIVND (reference sequence). V lost 3 bases and J 1 base, leaving 6 bases between the germline ends. The CDR3 spans 13 residues. The CDR3 is CASSMGGNTEAFF. The DNA for the CDR3 is TGTGCCAGTAGTATGGGGGGGAACACTGAAGCTTTCTTT.

The rearrangement joins TRBV7-9 to TRBJ2-3; D remains unclear. The CDR3 spans 14 residues. The germline V and J ends were trimmed by 4 bases and 0 bases, with 8 bases remaining between them. Germline V CDR1 and CDR2: SEHNR, FQNEAQ (reference sequence). The CDR3 region has the DNA TGTGCCAGCAGCTCTTTAGACAGCACAGATACGCAGTATTTT. It encodes CASSSLDSTDTQYF. Looking up the rest from reference TRBV7-9 and TRBJ2-3 gives the full variable domain: DTGVSQNPRHKITKRGQNVTFRCDPISEHNRLYWYRQTLGQGPEFLTYFQNEAQLEKSRLLSDRFSAERPKGSFSTLEIQRTEQGDSAMYLCASSSLDSTDTQYFGPGTRLTVL.

The chain couples TRBV5-6 to TRBJ2-2, with TRBD2 identical over 10 bases. The ends lost 0 bases at V and 5 bases at J; junction bases unmatched: 7. The CDR3 consists of 17 residues. Germline assignment: CDR1 SGHDT and CDR2 YYEEEE. The CDR3 region has the DNA TGTGCCAGCAGCTTGGCGGGGCTAGCGGGGGCAACCGGGGAGCTGTTTTTT. Protein product: CASSLAGLAGATGELFF.

The chain joins TRBV7-9 to TRBJ1-4; TRBD1 matches at 8 bases. Germline CDR1 SEHNR, CDR2 FQNEAQ (reference sequence). The V segment lost 10 bases and the J segment 1 base; nucleotides outside the gene matches: 17. CDR3 length equals 18 residues. CDR3 amino acids: CATNKRGQGSRTNEKLFF. Written as DNA, the CDR3 is TGTGCCACCAATAAGCGAGGACAGGGTTCCAGAACTAATGAAAAACTGTTTTTT.

This chain links TRBV30 with TRBJ2-7; D might be TRBD1 (6 bases). CDR1 is GTSNPN, CDR2 SVGIG, per germline (reference sequence). V was trimmed by 0 bases and J by 0 bases, leaving 21 bases between them. The CDR3 length is 18 residues. The DNA for the CDR3 is TGTGCCTGGAGTGTAACTCGTACGGGAAGGGGGAACTCCTACGAGCAGTACTTC. It translates to CAWSVTRTGRGNSYEQYF.

This clone was found once. The chain employs TRBV10-3 and TRBJ2-3; D gene ambiguous. V was trimmed by 6 bases and J by 6 bases, leaving 13 bases between them. Germline loops: CDR1 ENHRY, CDR2 SYGVKD. The CDR3 totals 13 residues. CDR3 residues: CAISPPSYDTQYF. CDR3 nucleotide sequence: TGTGCCATCAGCCCCCCCTCCTACGATACGCAGTATTTT.

This rearrangement joins TRBV6-7 to TRBJ2-6; D is unresolved. TRBV6-7 is filed as an ORF, its function uncertain. The CDR3 sequence is 14 residues long. V shed 5 bases and J shed 5 bases, with 10 bases lying between them. The chain's CDR3 is CASSILSRANVLTF. The CDR3 nucleotides read TGTGCCAGCAGTATTCTCAGTCGGGCCAACGTCCTGACTTTC.

The rearrangement joins TRBV5-4 to TRBJ2-3; possible D gene TRBD1, 5 bases. This CDR3 is built from 16 residues. Germline CDR1 and CDR2: SGHNT and YYREEE (reference sequence). The V gene lost 7 bases and the J gene lost 1 base, with 19 bases spanning the gap. The CDR3 DNA reads TGTGCCAGCTCGAAAGGGGCTTCGAGACGCACAGATACGCAGTATTTT. Amino acids: CASSKGASRRTDTQYF.

The V and J genes are TRBV5-1 and TRBJ2-3; D unclear. V lost 2 bases and J lost 1, with 11 bases in between. The CDR3 extends over 15 amino acids. CDR1 and CDR2 from the germline V gene are SGHRS and YFSETQ. CDR3 sequence (DNA): TGCGCCAGCAGCTTAAACGTAGGGCGCACAGATACGCAGTATTTT. Its protein is CASSLNVGRTDTQYF. The variable domain in full, completed from reference TRBV5-1 and TRBJ2-3, reads KAGVTQTPRYLIKTRGQQVTLSCSPISGHRSVSWYQQTPGQGLQFLFEYFSETQRNKGNFPGRFSGRQFSNSRSEMNVSTLELGDSALYLCASSLNVGRTDTQYFGPGTRLTVL.

This sequence joins TRBV27 and TRBJ2-3, with D perhaps TRBD1 (5 bases). The V gene lost 3 bases and the J gene lost 0 bases, with 16 bases spanning the gap. The CDR3 is made up of 17 amino acids. Germline V gene sequence: CDR1 MNHEY, CDR2 SMNVEV (reference sequence). The CDR3 bases are TGTGCCAGCAGTTTCACGCACTCGCAGGGTAGCACAGATACGCAGTATTTT. This gives the protein CASSFTHSQGSTDTQYF.

The chain carries TRBV27 and TRBJ2-2; 7 nucleotides line up with TRBD1. The V segment lost 5 bases and the J segment 4 bases; nucleotides outside the gene matches: 7. This CDR3 comprises 15 residues. The germline CDR1 and CDR2 sequences are MNHEY and SMNVEV (reference sequence). In DNA, the CDR3 is TGTGCCAGCAGTATGTACAGGGGTCGCACCGGGGAGCTGTTTTTT. Its protein product is CASSMYRGRTGELFF.

J is TRBJ2-5 and V is TRBV10-1; TRBD2 agrees at 11 bases. Germline V gene lookup returns CDR1 WNHNN and CDR2 SYGVQD (reference sequence). J was trimmed by 0 bases and V by 4 bases; bases with no gene match: 4. The CDR3 contains 16 residues. The CDR3 is CASSGGLAEYQETQYF. The CDR3 DNA follows: TGCGCCAGCAGTGGGGGACTAGCGGAGTACCAAGAGACCCAGTACTTC.

The rearrangement uses TRBV5-1 and TRBJ2-1; TRBD1 matches at 7 bases. CDR1 SGHRS and CDR2 YFSETQ come from the germline V gene. V shed 0 bases, J shed 2 bases, and the junction held 2 bases outside the gene matches. The CDR3 is made up of 15 amino acids. The DNA for the CDR3 is TGCGCCAGCAGCTTGGAGGGGGCGGCCTACAATGAGCAGTTCTTC. Protein: CASSLEGAAYNEQFF.

The chain combines TRBV29-1 with TRBJ1-2, with D tentatively TRBD1 (6 bases). The CDR3 has 12 residues. Deletions cut 3 bases from V and 4 bases from J, with 9 bases between. Germline V gives CDR1 SQVTM, CDR2 ANQGSEA. The CDR3 here is CSVERGGYGYTF. The CDR3 DNA reads TGCAGCGTTGAGAGGGGGGGCTATGGCTACACCTTC.

This chain uses TRBV5-1 with TRBJ2-7; a possible D gene is TRBD1 (7 bases). The germline V and J ends were trimmed by 4 bases and 6 bases, with 20 bases remaining between them. The CDR3 spans 15 residues. Germline V CDR1 and CDR2: SGHRS, YFSETQ. The CDR3 is CASSPQTAGGSEQYF. CDR3 in DNA: TGCGCCAGCAGCCCACAAACGGCAGGGGGGAGCGAGCAGTACTTC.

V and J are TRBV19 and TRBJ2-5; 7 positions match TRBD1. CDR1 is LNHDA and CDR2 is SQIVND in the germline V gene (reference sequence). This CDR3 region has 16 residues. Germline trimming cut 5 bases from V and 5 bases from J; bases unmatched to any gene: 14. This CDR3 reads CASSAYSRGRGETQYF. CDR3 nucleotides: TGTGCCAGTAGTGCTTATTCCAGGGGGAGAGGGGAGACCCAGTACTTC.

The chain joins TRBV7-9 to TRBJ1-4, with D possibly TRBD1 on 5 matching bases. V lost 2 bases to trimming and J lost 3 bases, with 10 bases between them. The CDR3 spans 15 residues. The germline gives CDR1 SEHNR, CDR2 FQNEAQ (reference sequence). The CDR3 sequence is CASSLRGPANEKLFF. The CDR3 DNA reads as TGTGCCAGCAGCTTAAGGGGCCCAGCTAATGAAAAACTGTTTTTT.

This rearrangement joins TRBV5-1 to TRBJ1-1; D remains unclear. This CDR3 has 15 amino acids. V dropped 1 base and J dropped 5 bases, with 15 bases sitting between them. Per the germline V gene, CDR1 is SGHRS and CDR2 is YFSETQ. CDR3 nucleotide sequence: TGCGCCAGCAGCTTGATCGGGAGGGTGGAGACTGAAGCTTTCTTT. This gives the protein CASSLIGRVETEAFF. The whole variable domain, remainder taken from reference TRBV5-1 and TRBJ1-1, is KAGVTQTPRYLIKTRGQQVTLSCSPISGHRSVSWYQQTPGQGLQFLFEYFSETQRNKGNFPGRFSGRQFSNSRSEMNVSTLELGDSALYLCASSLIGRVETEAFFGQGTRLTVV.

Of note for this clone: The sample has other DNA sequences that encode this CDR3 too. The chain uses TRBV5-1 and TRBJ2-3, with no clear D. The V end was cut by 3 bases, the J end by 1 base, with 6 bases between. Germline CDR1 SGHRS, CDR2 YFSETQ. The CDR3 is 13 amino acids. CDR3 DNA sequence: TGCGCCAGCAGCTCACGCCGCACAGATACGCAGTATTTT. It is translated as CASSSRRTDTQYF.

J is TRBJ2-1 and V is TRBV7-8; 7 bases agree with TRBD2. The CDR3 consists of 15 residues. The germline V gene has CDR1 SGHVS and CDR2 FQNEAQ. The trim removed 2 bases at V and 8 bases at J, leaving 9 bases unmatched. CDR3 protein: CASSLMAGADYEQFF. CDR3 DNA sequence: TGTGCCAGCAGCTTAATGGCGGGAGCGGATTATGAGCAGTTCTTC.

The CDR3 here is CAWSDRDRRSLATEAFF. In nucleotides, the CDR3 is TGTGCCTGGAGCGACCGGGACAGGAGATCACTGGCCACTGAAGCTTTCTTT. The chain couples TRBV30 to TRBJ1-1; 8 nucleotides agree with TRBD1. Unmatched junction bases numbered 16, after V lost 3 bases and J lost 4 bases. The CDR3 covers 17 residues. Germline V gives CDR1 GTSNPN, CDR2 SVGIG (reference sequence).

The chain carries TRBV7-9 and TRBJ2-5; D is perhaps TRBD2 (6 bases). CDR1 SEHNR and CDR2 FQNEAQ come from the germline V gene (reference sequence). The CDR3 sequence is 13 residues long. Trimming removed 2 bases from V and 4 bases from J, with 8 bases in between. The CDR3 sequence is CASSLRGVETQYF. DNA of the CDR3: TGTGCCAGCAGCTTACGCGGGGTAGAGACCCAGTACTTC.

The rearrangement joins TRBV5-1 to TRBJ2-1; D gene ambiguous. The CDR3 consists of 15 residues. Germline values: CDR1 SGHRS, CDR2 YFSETQ. Trimming cost V 0 bases and J 0 bases, with 7 bases left between them. The CDR3: CASSLDGDSYNEQFF. The CDR3 DNA follows: TGCGCCAGCAGCTTGGACGGAGACTCCTACAATGAGCAGTTCTTC.

The gene calls are TRBV18 and TRBJ1-2, with D maybe TRBD1 (6 bases). CDR1 is KGHSH, CDR2 LQKENI, per germline. The length of the CDR3 is 15 residues. Trimming shortened V by 1 base and J by 5 bases, and 14 bases separated the two germline ends. The CDR3 bases are TGTGCCAGCTCACCACAGACAGGTATCGGATATGGCTACACCTTC. Translated, it gives CASSPQTGIGYGYTF.

The rearrangement uses TRBV12-5 and TRBJ1-1; a possible D gene is TRBD1 (5 bases). From germline, CDR1 is LGHNT and CDR2 FRNRAP. This CDR3 has 14 amino acids. Trimming removed 8 bases at V and 1 base at J, with 14 bases between. CDR3 loop: CASRAGGKNTEAFF. CDR3 DNA: TGTGCTAGTCGAGCGGGGGGTAAGAACACTGAAGCTTTCTTT.

V and J are TRBV19 and TRBJ1-2; tentative D call: TRBD1 (6 bases). The CDR3 extends over 13 amino acids. Germline CDR1 and CDR2: LNHDA and SQIVND (reference sequence). Trimming took 3 bases from V and 8 from J, leaving 13 bases between them. For the CDR3, the DNA is TGTGCCAGTAGTATCACAGGGTCGAGCGGCTACACCTTC. Its protein is CASSITGSSGYTF.

The genes are TRBV11-2 and TRBJ2-7, with D possibly TRBD1 on 5 matching bases. The length of the CDR3 is 12 residues. In germline, CDR1 is SGHAT, CDR2 FQNNGV. Trimming cost V 5 bases and J 7 bases, with 12 bases left between them. CDR3 region: CASSPRDREQYF. The CDR3 nucleotides read TGTGCCAGCAGCCCCCGCGACAGAGAGCAGTACTTC.

The rearrangement links TRBV7-6 to TRBJ1-3; 8 nucleotides agree with TRBD1. The V gene end was trimmed by 10 bases and the J gene end by 2 bases; junction bases not matched to a gene: 10. Germline values: CDR1 SGHVS, CDR2 FNYEAQ. This CDR3 contains 15 residues. The CDR3 loop reads CATRQGNGAGNTIYF. Written as DNA, the CDR3 is TGTGCCACTAGACAGGGGAACGGGGCTGGAAACACCATATATTTT.

This rearrangement joins TRBV7-8 to TRBJ1-2; D not certain. V was pared by 1 base and J by 1 base, with 1 base between. Germline lookup yields CDR1 SGHVS and CDR2 FQNEAQ. The CDR3 runs 12 residues. CDR3: CASSLDNYGYTF. The CDR3 coding sequence is TGTGCCAGCAGCTTAGATAACTATGGCTACACCTTC.